This T cell receptor beta chain was captured in a study of shared clonotypes between healthy human individuals. This clone was recorded many times. The sample has other DNA sequences that encode this CDR3 too. There were only Caucasian adults among the donors, and all lived in Nashville, Tennessee. Partitioning of CD4+ cells yielded a CD45RA+ naive subset and a CD45RA-negative memory subset. TCRdb's table, derived via immunoSEQ multiplex PCR, lists solely in-frame clones and lacks some. This table holds some 1,100,000 clones, 78% found once. Per the germline V gene, CDR1 is MDHEN and CDR2 is SYDVKM. With 0 bases removed from V and 3 bases from J, the gap between germline ends came to 9 bases. CDR3 length equals 14 residues.

Sequencing was carried out using memory CD4+ T cells from PBMCs. Subset described: CD45RA-negative fraction. The J gene is TRBJ2-7, the V gene TRBV28, with D perhaps TRBD1 or TRBD2 (5 bases each). This receptor was obtained from a man younger than 35 in good health. Some clones in this sample may be carry-over from other donors' samples. The CDR3: CASSLWGENYEQYF. The CDR3 nucleotides are TGTGCCAGCAGTTTATGGGGGGAGAACTACGAGCAGTACTTC.